This TCR beta chain was retrieved from a study of blood T cell repertoires in COVID-19. This table comes from immunoSEQ multiplex PCR, and its TCRdb copy is limited to in-frame clones, with some not included. The data contain roughly 130,000 clones, around 89% of them singletons. The length of the CDR3 is 15 residues. The V gene lost 2 bases and the J gene lost 5 bases, with 15 bases spanning the gap. Germline V lookup: CDR1 MNHEY, CDR2 SVGAGI. The V and J genes are TRBV6-5 and TRBJ1-2, with D perhaps TRBD1 (6 bases). Input material: peripheral blood. This TCR was sampled from a human donor with COVID-19, enrolled during active disease. The donor label of this sample is uncertain. The CDR3: CASSYQGQSPYGYTF. For the CDR3, the DNA is TGTGCCAGCAGTTACCAGGGACAATCCCCTTATGGCTACACCTTC.